One and the same sample provided the 5 T cell receptor beta chains below, sequenced in a study of blood T cell repertoires in COVID-19. Sequencing was performed with immunoSEQ multiplex PCR; in TCRdb, only in-frame clones are kept and a portion is missing. The top ten hold 3.8% of the sample, which has tens of thousands of clones, 65% to 90% seen once. Specimen: peripheral blood. Source of these receptors: a man between 60 and 75 years old with acute or convalescent COVID-19.

This chain links TRBV6-4 with TRBJ1-2; a weak D match, TRBD1 (6 bases). Trimming removed 2 bases from V and 7 bases from J, with 14 bases in between. Germline values: CDR1 MRHNA, CDR2 SNTAGT. The CDR3 length is 14 residues. CDR3 sequence reads: CASSDRGGSAGYTF. CDR3 DNA: TGTGCCAGCAGTGACCGCGGGGGCTCCGCTGGCTACACCTTC.

This clone was seen a single time. The J gene is TRBJ1-5, the V gene TRBV27, with 9 bases identical to TRBD1. Germline V gene lookup returns CDR1 MNHEY and CDR2 SMNVEV (reference sequence). CDR3 length equals 19 residues. Unmatched junction bases numbered 17, after V lost 5 bases and J lost 3 bases. CDR3: CASSLTQPGQGGPNQPQHF. Written as DNA, the CDR3 is TGTGCCAGCAGTCTTACACAACCGGGACAGGGAGGCCCCAATCAGCCCCAGCATTTT.

This sequence joins TRBV19 and TRBJ2-1; TRBD2 aligns across 11 bases. The CDR3 covers 15 residues. CDR1 is LNHDA and CDR2 is SQIVND in the germline V gene (reference sequence). V lost 5 bases and J lost 9; bases outside the gene matches: 9. The CDR3 region is CASSRLAGGVVEQFF. For the CDR3, the DNA is TGTGCCAGTAGTCGTCTAGCGGGGGGCGTGGTTGAGCAGTTCTTC.

The chain recombines TRBV30 with TRBJ2-7; 7 bases fit TRBD1. The V segment lost 5 bases and the J segment 0 bases; nucleotides outside the gene matches: 1. The CDR3 is made up of 12 amino acids. Per the germline V gene, CDR1 is GTSNPN and CDR2 is SVGIG (reference sequence). The CDR3 here is CAWGDSSYEQYF. The DNA for the CDR3 is TGTGCCTGGGGGGACAGCTCCTACGAGCAGTACTTC.

The chain links TRBV6-5 to TRBJ2-2, with 9 nucleotides matching TRBD2. This CDR3 region has 15 residues. J gave up 2 bases and V 6 bases, and 4 bases lay outside the gene matches. The germline CDR1 and CDR2 sequences are MNHEY and SVGAGI. CDR3 coding DNA: TGTGCCAGCAGGGTGACTAGCGGTAACACCGGGGAGCTGTTTTTT. Amino acid sequence: CASRVTSGNTGELFF.